This TCR beta chain is from a study of blood T cell repertoires in COVID-19. This CDR3 spans 15 amino acids. J gave up 5 bases and V 4 bases, and 5 bases lay outside the gene matches. Per germline, CDR1 SGHTA and CDR2 FQGNSA. Method: immunoSEQ multiplex PCR; TCRdb's copy keeps in-frame clones and lacks some. The data show some 230,000 clones, roughly 80% seen once. Specimen: peripheral blood. This TCR derives from a woman between 50 and 59 years old with acute or convalescent COVID-19. The chain carries TRBV7-2 and TRBJ2-1, with 10 positions matching TRBD2. The CDR3: CASSYTSGANNEQFF. The CDR3, as DNA: TGTGCCAGCAGCTATACTAGCGGGGCGAACAATGAGCAGTTCTTC.